Sequencing of this T cell receptor (beta chain) was carried out in a study of blood T cell repertoires in COVID-19. Study-wide background: Sites across the United States, Italy and Spain contributed samples from acute and convalescent COVID-19.

The cohort comprised adults aged about 18 to 100 years residing in approximately 25 US areas. Profiling relied on immunoSEQ multiplex PCR, and the TCRdb table lists in-frame clones only, not all of them. The table includes almost 400,000 clones, about nine tenths detected once. The CDR3 runs 17 residues. The V gene lost 4 bases and the J gene lost 3 bases, with 19 bases spanning the gap. In germline, CDR1 is SGDLS, CDR2 YYNGEE. The sample taken for sequencing was PBMCs or T cells enriched from blood (not recorded which). The source is a woman between 25 and 40 years old who had recovered from COVID-19. J is TRBJ1-4 and V is TRBV9; no clear D gene. CDR3 loop: CASSPRVGLGPNEKLFF. The CDR3 DNA reads as TGTGCCAGCAGCCCACGGGTAGGTCTAGGCCCTAATGAAAAACTGTTTTTT.